A single sample is the source of the 20 T cell receptor beta chains below, sequenced in a study of T cell repertoires in cytomegalovirus infection. TCRdb passed the reads through MiXCR, listing each CDR3 protein once. The profile shows roughly 500,000 distinct CDR3 sequences, about 15% of them singletons. The sequencing input was CD8+ T cells from PBMCs. All receptors come from a human donor in good health (CMV status not recorded). Some clones in this sample may be carry-over from other donors' samples.

Concerning this clonotype: Because the CDR3 is missing its conserved closing phenylalanine or tryptophan, this is likely a read error. This chain connects TRBV13 to TRBJ2-7; D gene ambiguous. Trimming left V 5 bases short and J 0 bases short, with 14 bases between. Germline V gene lookup returns CDR1 PRHDT and CDR2 FYEKMQ (reference sequence). The CDR3 runs to 15 residues. CDR3 sequence reads: CASSRVGSSSYEQYL. In DNA, the CDR3 is TGTGCCAGCAGCCGAGTGGGCTCTAGCTCCTACGAGCAGTACTTA.

The CDR3 region has the DNA TGTGCCAGCAGCTTAGCGTACAGGCAGGCGGACACTGAAGCTTTCTTT. It encodes CASSLAYRQADTEAFF. The chain carries TRBV7-9 and TRBJ1-1, with D perhaps TRBD1 (5 bases). Trimming took 0 bases from V and 3 from J, leaving 14 bases between them. CDR1 SEHNR and CDR2 FQNEAQ come from the germline V gene (reference sequence). The CDR3 is made up of 16 amino acids.

The rearrangement joins TRBV9 to TRBJ2-3; 8 bases map to TRBD2. CDR3 length: 15 amino acids. Germline values: CDR1 SGDLS, CDR2 YYNGEE. V was clipped by 5 bases and J by 2 bases; unmatched bases: 7. The DNA for the CDR3 is TGTGCCAGCAGTAAGCGGGGGTTGAACACAGATACGCAGTATTTT. As protein: CASSKRGLNTDTQYF. The full variable domain, with the rest looked up from reference TRBV9 and TRBJ2-3, is DSGVTQTPKHLITATGQRVTLRCSPRSGDLSVYWYQQSLDQGLQFLIQYYNGEERAKGNILERFSAQQFPDLHSELNLSSLELGDSALYFCASSKRGLNTDTQYFGPGTRLTVL.

The chain has TRBV28 and TRBJ1-5; maybe TRBD1 (6 bases). The germline V and J ends were trimmed by 5 bases and 4 bases, with 12 bases remaining between them. Germline assignment: CDR1 MDHEN and CDR2 SYDVKM. The CDR3 is 14 residues long. The CDR3 nucleotides are TGTGCCAGCAGTCTACCGAGGGGGAATCAGCCCCAGCATTTT. This sequence encodes CASSLPRGNQPQHF.

The chain uses TRBV12-3 or TRBV12-4 and TRBJ1-1, with a possible D match to TRBD1 (6 bases). The CDR3 length is 15 residues. Trimming stripped 5 bases from V and 5 bases from J, with 18 bases between. The DNA for the CDR3 is TGTGCCAGCAGTCAAGATAGGGGGTCTAGGACTGAAGCTTTCTTT. It codes for CASSQDRGSRTEAFF.

This clonotype appeared a few times. This sequence joins TRBV3-1 and TRBJ1-1; D remains ambiguous. CDR3 length: 14 residues. V was shortened by 1 base and J by 1 base, with 7 bases between the two germline ends. Germline V gene lookup returns CDR1 LGHDT and CDR2 YNNKEL (reference sequence). This CDR3 reads CASSQGFENTEAFF. The CDR3 DNA sequence: TGTGCCAGCAGCCAAGGGTTCGAGAACACTGAAGCTTTCTTT.

Note on this clonotype: In this CDR3 the conserved last residue, phenylalanine or tryptophan, is missing, so a read error is likely. The V call is TRBV7-8, the J call TRBJ2-4, with D perhaps matching TRBD1 or TRBD2 (6 bases each). The CDR3 runs to 16 residues. CDR1 and CDR2 from the germline V gene are SGHVS and FQNEAQ. The CDR3 sequence: CASSPDSPGAKNFQYY. CDR3 DNA: TGTGCCAGCAGCCCGGACTCCCCGGGGGCCAAAAACTTTCAGTACTAC.

This clonotype came up many times. The rearrangement uses TRBV7-2 and TRBJ1-2, with 9 positions matching TRBD1. Germline V lookup: CDR1 SGHTA, CDR2 FQGNSA. The ends lost 1 base at V and 7 bases at J; junction bases unmatched: 7. CDR3 length: 15 amino acids. The DNA for the CDR3 is TGTGCCAGCAGCTTAGACGTCCGGGACAGGGCTGGCTACACCTTC. It is translated as CASSLDVRDRAGYTF.

The genes are TRBV27 and TRBJ2-7; D gene ambiguous. The CDR3 has 13 residues. Looked up from germline, CDR1 is MNHEY and CDR2 is SMNVEV (reference sequence). The germline V and J ends were trimmed by 3 bases and 2 bases, with 8 bases remaining between them. The DNA for the CDR3 is TGTGCCAGCAGTTTTGGCAATGCCTACGAGCAGTACTTC. As protein: CASSFGNAYEQYF.

The chain combines TRBV20-1 with TRBJ1-5; 7 nucleotides align to TRBD1. The CDR3 consists of 14 residues. Germline V gene sequence: CDR1 DFQATT, CDR2 SNEGSKA (reference sequence). The CDR3 sequence: CSLPSGQWNQPQHF. CDR3 bases: TGCAGCCTACCATCGGGACAGTGGAATCAGCCCCAGCATTTT.

This chain uses TRBV20-1 with TRBJ2-2; TRBD1 matches 11 bases. Germline values: CDR1 DFQATT, CDR2 SNEGSKA (reference sequence). There are 14 residues in the CDR3. V shed 5 bases and J 4 bases; nucleotides not matched to a gene: 3. This chain's CDR3 is CSALDRGLTGELFF. CDR3 bases: TGCAGTGCTTTGGACAGGGGGCTCACCGGGGAGCTGTTTTTT.

This clonotype was recorded only once. The genes are TRBV3-1 and TRBJ2-4, with D hard to call. The germline V gene encodes CDR1 LGHDT and CDR2 YNNKEL (reference sequence). This CDR3 contains 14 residues. The germline V and J ends were trimmed by 0 bases and 8 bases, with 11 bases remaining between them. CDR3 coding DNA: TGTGCCAGCAGCCAAGATCGAGAAGAGGACATTCAGTACTTC. This gives the protein CASSQDREEDIQYF. Variable domain in full (rest from reference TRBV3-1 and TRBJ2-4): DTAVSQTPKYLVTQMGNDKSIKCEQNLGHDTMYWYKQDSKKFLKIMFSYNNKELIINETVPNRFSPKSPDKAHLNLHINSLELGDSAVYFCASSQDREEDIQYFGAGTRLSVL.

This clonotype turned up a few times. The chain combines TRBV2 with TRBJ1-1; 7 nucleotides match TRBD1. The germline V gene encodes CDR1 SNHLY and CDR2 FYNNEI. This CDR3 has 14 residues. J lost 5 bases, V lost 6 bases, and 9 bases had no gene match. The CDR3 DNA sequence: TGTGCCAGCAGCGAGGAGGGACAGTGGACTGAAGCTTTCTTT. This translates into CASSEEGQWTEAFF.

This clonotype was recorded many times. The genes are TRBV5-5 and TRBJ2-7, with 13 bases matching TRBD2. CDR3 size: 15 residues. Unmatched junction bases numbered 6, after V lost 4 bases and J lost 5 bases. Per germline, CDR1 SGHKS and CDR2 YYEKEE (reference sequence). The CDR3 bases are TGTGCCAGCAGCGCTACTAGCGGGGGGGCCAACGAGCAGTACTTC. As protein: CASSATSGGANEQYF.

The chain has TRBV7-9 and TRBJ1-6; D gene ambiguous. V was pared by 6 bases and J by 7 bases, with 19 bases between. The CDR3 has 16 residues. Germline V gene data show CDR1 as SEHNR and CDR2 as FQNEAQ (reference sequence). DNA of the CDR3: TGTGCCAGCAGTCAAGTGCCGTTCAGTGAAAATTCACCCCTCCACTTT. This sequence encodes CASSQVPFSENSPLHF.

This clonotype turned up a few times. Here the CDR3 reads CASSALFLRTSEQGDTQYF. The CDR3 DNA is TGTGCCAGCAGTGCCCTTTTTCTTAGGACTAGCGAGCAGGGAGATACGCAGTATTTT. The rearrangement links TRBV28 to TRBJ2-3, with TRBD2 matching 9 bases. Germline values: CDR1 MDHEN, CDR2 SYDVKM. This CDR3 comprises 19 residues. Trimming at V came to 5 bases and at J to 5 bases, leaving 20 bases not matched to a gene.

The sample holds one count of this clonotype. The chain has TRBV5-1 and TRBJ2-5; a possible D gene is TRBD2 (5 bases). The ends were cut back, 7 bases at V and 4 bases at J, with 20 bases in the middle. CDR1 and CDR2 from the germline V gene are SGHRS and YFSETQ. The CDR3 contains 15 residues. The CDR3 loop reads CASAQEVGRRETQYF. The DNA for the CDR3 is TGCGCCAGCGCCCAGGAGGTCGGCCGGCGAGAGACCCAGTACTTC.

The J gene is TRBJ2-7, the V gene TRBV7-7, with a possible D match to TRBD1 (6 bases). Germline CDR1 SSHAT, CDR2 FNYEAQ (reference sequence). The CDR3 covers 15 residues. Trimming pared 1 base from V and 3 bases from J, leaving 13 bases between. The CDR3 DNA is TGTGCCAGCAGCTTAGGGGTCACAGGGCACTACGAGCAGTACTTC. Translated, it gives CASSLGVTGHYEQYF.

This clonotype was seen ten or more times. The V gene is TRBV12-3 or TRBV12-4, the J gene TRBJ2-5, with no clear D. Trimming took off 7 bases at V and 1 base at J, with 10 bases between the two ends. The CDR3 consists of 13 residues. In DNA, the CDR3 is TGTGCCAGCACCTTCGGTCCCCAAGAGACCCAGTACTTC. It specifies CASTFGPQETQYF.

This chain uses TRBV7-9 with TRBJ2-2; D is undetermined. Germline V CDR1 and CDR2: SEHNR, FQNEAQ (reference sequence). Trimming removed 7 bases from V and 8 bases from J, with 11 bases in between. The CDR3 loop spans 12 amino acids. CDR3 in amino acids: CASNPLSGELFF. CDR3 DNA sequence: TGTGCCAGCAACCCCCTTTCAGGGGAGCTGTTTTTT. Supplemented by reference TRBV7-9 and TRBJ2-2, the full variable domain reads DTGVSQNPRHKITKRGQNVTFRCDPISEHNRLYWYRQTLGQGPEFLTYFQNEAQLEKSRLLSDRFSAERPKGSFSTLEIQRTEQGDSAMYLCASNPLSGELFFGEGSRLTVL.